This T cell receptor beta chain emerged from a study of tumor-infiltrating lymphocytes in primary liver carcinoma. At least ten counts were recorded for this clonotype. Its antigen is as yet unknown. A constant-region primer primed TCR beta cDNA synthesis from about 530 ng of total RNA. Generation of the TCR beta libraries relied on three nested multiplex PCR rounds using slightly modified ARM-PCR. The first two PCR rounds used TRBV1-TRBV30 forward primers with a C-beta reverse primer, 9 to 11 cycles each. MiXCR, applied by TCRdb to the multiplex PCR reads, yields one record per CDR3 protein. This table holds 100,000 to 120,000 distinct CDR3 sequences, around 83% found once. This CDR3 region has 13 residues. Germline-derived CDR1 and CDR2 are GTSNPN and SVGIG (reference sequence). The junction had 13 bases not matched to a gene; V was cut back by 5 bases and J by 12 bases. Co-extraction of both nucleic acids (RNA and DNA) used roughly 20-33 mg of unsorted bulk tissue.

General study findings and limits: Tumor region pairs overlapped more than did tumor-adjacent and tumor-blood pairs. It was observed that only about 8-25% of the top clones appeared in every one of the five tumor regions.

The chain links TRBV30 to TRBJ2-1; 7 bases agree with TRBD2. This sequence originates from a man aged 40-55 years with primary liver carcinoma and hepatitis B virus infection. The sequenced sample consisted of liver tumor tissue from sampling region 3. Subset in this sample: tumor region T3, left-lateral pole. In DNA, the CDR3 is TGTGCCTGGGCGGGGGACCGACGAGCCCCGCAGTTCTTC. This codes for CAWAGDRRAPQFF.